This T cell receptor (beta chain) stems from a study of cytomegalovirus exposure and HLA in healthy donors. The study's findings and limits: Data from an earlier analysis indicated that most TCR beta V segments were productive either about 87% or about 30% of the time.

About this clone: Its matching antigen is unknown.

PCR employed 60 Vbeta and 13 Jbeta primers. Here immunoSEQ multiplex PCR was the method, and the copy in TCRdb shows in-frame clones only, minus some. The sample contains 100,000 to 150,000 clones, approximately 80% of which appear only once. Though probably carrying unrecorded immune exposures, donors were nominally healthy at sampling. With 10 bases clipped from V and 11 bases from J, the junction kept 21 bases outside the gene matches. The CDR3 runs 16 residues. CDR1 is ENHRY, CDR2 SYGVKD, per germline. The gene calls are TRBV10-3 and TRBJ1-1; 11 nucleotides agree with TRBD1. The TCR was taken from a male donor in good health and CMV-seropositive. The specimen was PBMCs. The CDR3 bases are TGTGCCACCGCGGGGACAGGGGGAATGGAGGTGGGTCTGGCTTTCTTT. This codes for CATAGTGGMEVGLAFF.